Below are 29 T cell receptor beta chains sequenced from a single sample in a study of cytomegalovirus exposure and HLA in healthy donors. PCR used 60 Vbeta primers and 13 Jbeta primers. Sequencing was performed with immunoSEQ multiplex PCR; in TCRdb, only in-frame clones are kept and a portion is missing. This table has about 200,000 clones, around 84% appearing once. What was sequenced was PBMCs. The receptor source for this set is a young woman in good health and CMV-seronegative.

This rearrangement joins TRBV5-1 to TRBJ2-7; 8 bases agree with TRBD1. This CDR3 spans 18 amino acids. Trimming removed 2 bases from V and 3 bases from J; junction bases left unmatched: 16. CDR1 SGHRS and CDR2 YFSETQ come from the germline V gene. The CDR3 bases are TGCGCCAGCAGCTTACTTTTCCCTACAGGGGGAGAGAACTACGAGCAGTACTTC. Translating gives CASSLLFPTGGENYEQYF.

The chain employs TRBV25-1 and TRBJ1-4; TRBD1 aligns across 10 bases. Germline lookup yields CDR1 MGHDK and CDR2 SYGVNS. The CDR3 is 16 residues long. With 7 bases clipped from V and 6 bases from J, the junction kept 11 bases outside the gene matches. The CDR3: CASTARVGTGDEKLFF. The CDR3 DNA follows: TGTGCCAGCACAGCCAGGGTTGGGACAGGGGATGAAAAACTGTTTTTT.

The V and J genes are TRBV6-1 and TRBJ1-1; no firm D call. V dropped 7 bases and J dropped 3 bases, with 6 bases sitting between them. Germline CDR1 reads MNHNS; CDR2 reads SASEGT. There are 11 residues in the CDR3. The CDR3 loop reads CASNGDTEAFF. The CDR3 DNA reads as TGTGCCAGCAACGGGGACACTGAAGCTTTCTTT.

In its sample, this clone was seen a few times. The CDR3 region has the DNA TGTGCCAGCGGCGGCGGGGGGTCAAGGGCGCGGGAGCAGTTCTTC. This sequence encodes CASGGGGSRAREQFF. The chain combines TRBV9 with TRBJ2-1; TRBD2 aligns across 8 bases. CDR1 and CDR2 (germline): SGDLS, YYNGEE. The CDR3 sequence is 15 residues long. The V gene end was trimmed by 7 bases and the J gene end by 10 bases; junction bases not matched to a gene: 16.

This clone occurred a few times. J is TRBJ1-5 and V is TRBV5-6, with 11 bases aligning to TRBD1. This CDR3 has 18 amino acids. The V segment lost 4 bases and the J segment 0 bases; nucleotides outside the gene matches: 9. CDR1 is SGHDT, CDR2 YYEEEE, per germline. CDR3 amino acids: CASSRLGQGVSSNQPQHF. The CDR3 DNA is TGTGCCAGCAGCCGGCTGGGACAGGGGGTGAGTAGCAATCAGCCCCAGCATTTT.

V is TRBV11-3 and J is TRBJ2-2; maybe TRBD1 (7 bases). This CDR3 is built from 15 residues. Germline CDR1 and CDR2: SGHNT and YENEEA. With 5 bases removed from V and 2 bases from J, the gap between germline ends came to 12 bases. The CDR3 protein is CASSLRGANTGELFF. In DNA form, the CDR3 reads TGTGCCAGCAGCCTCAGGGGGGCAAACACCGGGGAGCTGTTTTTT.

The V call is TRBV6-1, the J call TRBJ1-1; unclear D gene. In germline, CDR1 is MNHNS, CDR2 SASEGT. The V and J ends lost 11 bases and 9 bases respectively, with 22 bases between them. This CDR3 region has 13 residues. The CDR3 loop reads CAASEKGGTQAFF. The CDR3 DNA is TGTGCCGCGAGTGAAAAAGGAGGCACGCAAGCTTTCTTT.

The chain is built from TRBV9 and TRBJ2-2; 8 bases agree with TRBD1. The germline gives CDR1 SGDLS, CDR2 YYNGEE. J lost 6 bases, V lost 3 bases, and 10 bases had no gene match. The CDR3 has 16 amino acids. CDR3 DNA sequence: TGTGCCAGCAGCGGCAGGGGGCTGATTTCGGCCGGGGAGCTGTTTTTT. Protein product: CASSGRGLISAGELFF.

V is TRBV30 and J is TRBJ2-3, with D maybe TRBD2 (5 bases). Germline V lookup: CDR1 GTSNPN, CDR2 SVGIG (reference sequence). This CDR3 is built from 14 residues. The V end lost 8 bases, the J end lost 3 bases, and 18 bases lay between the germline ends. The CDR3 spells CAGRWWEMTDTQYF. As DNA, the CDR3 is TGTGCCGGCCGGTGGTGGGAGATGACAGATACGCAGTATTTT.

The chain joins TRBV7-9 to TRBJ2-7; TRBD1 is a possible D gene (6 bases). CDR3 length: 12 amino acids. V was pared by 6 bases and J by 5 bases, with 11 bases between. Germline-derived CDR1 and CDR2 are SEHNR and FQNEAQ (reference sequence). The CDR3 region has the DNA TGTGCCAGCAGTTTTCGACAGGACGAGCAGTACTTC. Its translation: CASSFRQDEQYF.

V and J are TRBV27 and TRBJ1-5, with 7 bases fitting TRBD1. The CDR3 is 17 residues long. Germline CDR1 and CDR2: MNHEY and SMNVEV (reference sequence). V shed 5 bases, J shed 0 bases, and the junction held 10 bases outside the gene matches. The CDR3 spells CASSKRGGQNSNQPQHF. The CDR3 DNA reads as TGTGCCAGCAGTAAACGAGGGGGACAGAATAGCAATCAGCCCCAGCATTTT.

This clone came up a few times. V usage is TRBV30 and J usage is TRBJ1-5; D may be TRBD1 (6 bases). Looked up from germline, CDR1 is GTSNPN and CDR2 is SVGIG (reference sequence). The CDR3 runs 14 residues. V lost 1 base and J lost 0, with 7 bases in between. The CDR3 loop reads CAWSGQVSNQPQHF. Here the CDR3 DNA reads TGTGCCTGGAGTGGACAGGTTAGCAATCAGCCCCAGCATTTT.

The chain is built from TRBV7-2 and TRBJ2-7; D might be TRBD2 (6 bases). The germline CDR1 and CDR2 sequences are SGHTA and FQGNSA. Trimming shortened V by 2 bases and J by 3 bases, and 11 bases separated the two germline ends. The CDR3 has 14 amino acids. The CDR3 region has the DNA TGTGCCAGCAGCTTACAGGCCGGGAGCTACGAGCAGTACTTC. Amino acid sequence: CASSLQAGSYEQYF.

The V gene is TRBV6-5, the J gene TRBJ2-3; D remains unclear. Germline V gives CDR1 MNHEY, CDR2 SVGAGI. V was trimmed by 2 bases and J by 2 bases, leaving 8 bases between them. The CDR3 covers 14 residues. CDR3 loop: CASSYGQNTDTQYF. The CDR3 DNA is TGTGCCAGCAGTTACGGTCAGAACACAGATACGCAGTATTTT.

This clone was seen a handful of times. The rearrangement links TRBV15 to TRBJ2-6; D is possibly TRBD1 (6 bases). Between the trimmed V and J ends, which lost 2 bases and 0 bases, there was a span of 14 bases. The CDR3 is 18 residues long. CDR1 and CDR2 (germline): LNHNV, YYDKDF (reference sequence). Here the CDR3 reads CATSRQEQGASGANVLTF. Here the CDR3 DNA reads TGTGCCACCAGCAGACAGGAACAGGGCGCCTCTGGGGCCAACGTCCTGACTTTC.

The CDR3 nucleotides are TGTGCCAGCAGTTCTCTAGGGACTGGCGGGGTGGCCCAGTACTTC. Translation: CASSSLGTGGVAQYF. The chain combines TRBV27 with TRBJ2-5; D may be TRBD2 (6 bases). The V and J ends lost 4 bases and 9 bases respectively, with 21 bases between them. CDR3 length: 15 residues. From germline, CDR1 is MNHEY and CDR2 SMNVEV (reference sequence).

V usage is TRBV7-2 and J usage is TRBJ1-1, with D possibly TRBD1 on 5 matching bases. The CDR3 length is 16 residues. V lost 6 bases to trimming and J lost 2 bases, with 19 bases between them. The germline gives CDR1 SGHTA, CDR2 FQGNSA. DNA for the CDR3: TGTGCCAGCAGTTATCTGCGGGGGGAATTAAACACTGAAGCTTTCTTT. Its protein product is CASSYLRGELNTEAFF.

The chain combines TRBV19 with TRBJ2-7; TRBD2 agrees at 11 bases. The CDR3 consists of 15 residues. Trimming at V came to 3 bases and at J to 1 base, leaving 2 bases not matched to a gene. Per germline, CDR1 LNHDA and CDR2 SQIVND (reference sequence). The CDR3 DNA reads TGTGCCAGTAGTATTCGGACTAGCGGGTCCTACGAGCAGTACTTC. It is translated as CASSIRTSGSYEQYF.

CDR3 in amino acids: CASSLRQGSNTGELFF. CDR3 bases: TGTGCCAGCAGCCTTCGACAGGGTTCGAACACCGGGGAGCTGTTTTTT. The V and J genes are TRBV11-2 and TRBJ2-2; 7 positions match TRBD1. Trimming at V came to 5 bases and at J to 0 bases, leaving 6 bases not matched to a gene. The germline gives CDR1 SGHAT, CDR2 FQNNGV. The length of the CDR3 is 16 residues.

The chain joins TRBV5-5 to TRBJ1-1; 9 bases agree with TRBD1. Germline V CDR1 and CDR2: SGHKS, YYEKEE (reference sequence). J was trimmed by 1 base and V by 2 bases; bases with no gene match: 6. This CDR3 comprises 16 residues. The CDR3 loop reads CASSFTGGLGNTEAFF. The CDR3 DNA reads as TGTGCCAGCAGCTTCACAGGGGGCCTGGGGAACACTGAAGCTTTCTTT.

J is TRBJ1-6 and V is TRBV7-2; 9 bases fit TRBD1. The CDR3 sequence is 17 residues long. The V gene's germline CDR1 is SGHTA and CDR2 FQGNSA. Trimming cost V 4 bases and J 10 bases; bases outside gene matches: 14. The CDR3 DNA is TGTGCCAGCAGCTCCCCTAGAGGGACAGGGCACGGCTCACCCCTCCACTTT. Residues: CASSSPRGTGHGSPLHF.

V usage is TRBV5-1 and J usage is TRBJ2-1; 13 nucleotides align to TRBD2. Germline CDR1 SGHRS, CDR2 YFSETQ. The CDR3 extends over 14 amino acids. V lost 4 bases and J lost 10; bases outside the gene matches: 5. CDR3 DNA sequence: TGCGCCAGCAGCCCCGGGACTAGCGGGGAAGAGCAGTTCTTC. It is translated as CASSPGTSGEEQFF.

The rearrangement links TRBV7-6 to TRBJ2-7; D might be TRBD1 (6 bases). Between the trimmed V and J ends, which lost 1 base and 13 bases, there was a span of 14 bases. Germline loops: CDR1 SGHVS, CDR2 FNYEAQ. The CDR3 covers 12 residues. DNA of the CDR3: TGTGCCAGCAGCTTAGGAACAGGGACCTTATACTTC. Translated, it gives CASSLGTGTLYF. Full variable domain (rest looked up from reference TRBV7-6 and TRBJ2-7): GAGVSQSPRYKVTKRGQDVALRCDPISGHVSLYWYRQALGQGPEFLTYFNYEAQQDKSGLPNDRFSAERPEGSISTLTIQRTEQRDSAMYRCASSLGTGTLYFGPGTRLTVT.

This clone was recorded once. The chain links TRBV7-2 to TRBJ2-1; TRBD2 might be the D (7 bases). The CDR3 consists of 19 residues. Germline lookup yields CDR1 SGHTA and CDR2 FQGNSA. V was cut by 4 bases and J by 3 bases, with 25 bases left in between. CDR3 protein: CASSSRGGTTGLGYNEQFF. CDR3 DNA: TGTGCCAGCAGCTCGAGGGGGGGGACTACCGGTTTGGGCTACAATGAGCAGTTCTTC. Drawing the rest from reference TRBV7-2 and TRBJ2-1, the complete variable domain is GAGVSQSPSNKVTEKGKDVELRCDPISGHTALYWYRQSLGQGLEFLIYFQGNSAPDKSGLPSDRFSAERTGGSVSTLTIQRTQQEDSAVYLCASSSRGGTTGLGYNEQFFGPGTRLTVL.

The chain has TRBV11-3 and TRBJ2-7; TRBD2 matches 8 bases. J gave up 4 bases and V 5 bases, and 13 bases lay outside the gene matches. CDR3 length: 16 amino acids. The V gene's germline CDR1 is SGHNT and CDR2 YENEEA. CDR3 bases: TGTGCCAGCAGCCCCCACCGAGGGCGGGAGGCATACGAGCAGTACTTC. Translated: CASSPHRGREAYEQYF.

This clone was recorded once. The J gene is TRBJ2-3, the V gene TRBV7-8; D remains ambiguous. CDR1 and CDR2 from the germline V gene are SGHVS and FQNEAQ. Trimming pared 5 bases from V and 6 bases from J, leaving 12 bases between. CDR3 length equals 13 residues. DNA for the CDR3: TGTGCCAGCAGCGAGGCAGCCATGGATACGCAGTATTTT. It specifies CASSEAAMDTQYF.

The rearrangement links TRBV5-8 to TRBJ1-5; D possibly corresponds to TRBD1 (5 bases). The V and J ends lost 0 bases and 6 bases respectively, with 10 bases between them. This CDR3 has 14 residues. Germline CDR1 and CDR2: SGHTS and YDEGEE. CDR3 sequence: CASSLATGTQPQHF. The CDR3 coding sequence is TGTGCCAGCAGCTTGGCCACAGGAACTCAGCCCCAGCATTTT.

This CDR3 reads CASSSGLGIPDTQYF. The CDR3, as DNA: TGTGCCAGCAGCTCGGGACTAGGTATCCCAGATACGCAGTATTTT. The J gene is TRBJ2-3, the V gene TRBV6-5; 8 bases are shared with TRBD2. Unmatched junction bases numbered 9, after V lost 6 bases and J lost 4 bases. Germline-derived CDR1 and CDR2 are MNHEY and SVGAGI. This CDR3 has 15 residues.

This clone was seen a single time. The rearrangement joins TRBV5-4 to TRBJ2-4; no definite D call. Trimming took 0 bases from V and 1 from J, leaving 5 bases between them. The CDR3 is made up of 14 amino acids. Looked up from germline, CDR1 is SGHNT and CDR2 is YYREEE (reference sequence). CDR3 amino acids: CASSLVSAKNIQYF. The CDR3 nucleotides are TGTGCCAGCAGCTTGGTGTCGGCCAAAAACATTCAGTACTTC.